These T cell receptor beta chains were read from a single sample in a study of blood T cell repertoires in COVID-19. The data were produced by immunoSEQ multiplex PCR, yet TCRdb's version contains in-frame clones alone and is incomplete. The sample yields roughly 140,000 clones, around nine tenths seen once. The specimen was peripheral blood. The receptors here all came from a human donor in a cohort sampled during active COVID-19. Both conserved end residues are part of each CDR3. Each record gives: V gene, clone size, D gene, J gene, CDR3 DNA, CDR3 protein. D genes are given only for firm matches. Clone size, where shown, is once, few, many, or a class for clones that have expanded.

>TRBV28|-|-|TRBJ1-5
TGTGCCAGTAATAACATCGGGAATAGCAATCAGCCCCAGCATTTT
CASNNIGNSNQPQHF
>TRBV5-1|once|-|TRBJ1-3
TGCGCCAGCAGCTTCCATTACAACTCTGGAAACACCATATATTTT
CASSFHYNSGNTIYF
>TRBV18|-|TRBD2|TRBJ2-5
TGTGCCAGCTCACCAAGGGTAGCGGGAGCACGGGAGACCCAGTACTTC
CASSPRVAGARETQYF
>TRBV11-2|-|TRBD2|TRBJ2-5
TGTGCCAGCAGCTTTCCCTCCTGGCCAGCGGGACCAAACCGGGAGACCCAGTACTTC
CASSFPSWPAGPNRETQYF
>TRBV5-4|-|TRBD1|TRBJ1-2
TGTGCCAGCAGCACCTGGACAGGCCCGGTCTATGGCTACACCTTC
CASSTWTGPVYGYTF
>TRBV10-2|once|-|TRBJ1-1
TGCGCCAGCACCGACGGGGTTAGGGTGTTCACTGAAGCTTTCTTT
CASTDGVRVFTEAFF
>TRBV19|-|TRBD1|TRBJ1-4
TGTGCCAGTAGTATCGACAGGGGGAGAACTAATGAAAAACTGTTTTTT
CASSIDRGRTNEKLFF
>TRBV6-1|-|-|TRBJ2-5
TGTGCCAGCAGTGATGGGGGGTATGGGGAGACCCAGTACTTC
CASSDGGYGETQYF
>TRBV7-3|-|-|TRBJ2-1
TGTGCCAGCAGCTTAAGCGGCAGCAACAATGAGCAGTTCTTC
CASSLSGSNNEQFF
>TRBV29-1|-|TRBD1|TRBJ2-4
TGCAGCGGTATAACAGGGGTAGCCGAAAACATTCAGTACTTC
CSGITGVAENIQYF
>TRBV5-1|-|TRBD2|TRBJ2-1
TGCGCCAGCAGCTTCGGCGGGAGGATAGAGGGTGAGCAGTTCTTC
CASSFGGRIEGEQFF
>TRBV4-2|-|TRBD1|TRBJ2-7
TGTGCCAGCAGCGCCCGCGGGACAGGGGGCGGCCACGAGCAGTACTTC
CASSARGTGGGHEQYF
>TRBV18|-|-|TRBJ2-1
TGTGCCAGCTCACCTCCCGGGACTCGGGATGAGCAGTTCTTC
CASSPPGTRDEQFF
>TRBV20-1|-|-|TRBJ2-1
TGCAGTGCTAGTGATCGGTCCCGGGGGATCCTCTCCTACAATGAGCAGTTCTTC
CSASDRSRGILSYNEQFF
>TRBV18|-|TRBD1|TRBJ1-1
TGTGCCAGCTCAACCGGACAGGGGGGGAACACTGAAGCTTTCTTT
CASSTGQGGNTEAFF
>TRBV6-5|-|TRBD2|TRBJ2-2
TGTGCCAGCAGTTCTAGCGGGAGGGAAGGCACCGGGGAGCTGTTTTTT
CASSSSGREGTGELFF
>TRBV28|-|TRBD2|TRBJ2-1
TGTGCCAGCAGCCCCAGGGCGGGAGTGTACAATGAGCAGTTCTTC
CASSPRAGVYNEQFF
>TRBV2|-|-|TRBJ2-7
TGTGCCAGCAGAGCGTCGAGCCCCGAGCAGTACTTC
CASRASSPEQYF
>TRBV18|-|-|TRBJ1-1
TGTGCCAGCTCACCCCCAGGGGCGCATAAGCACACTGAAGCTTTCTTT
CASSPPGAHKHTEAFF
>TRBV5-1|-|TRBD1|TRBJ2-7
TGCGCCAGCAGCTTGGACCGGGACAGCTATGAGCAGTACTTC
CASSLDRDSYEQYF
>TRBV6-2/TRBV6-3|-|-|TRBJ1-1
TGTGCCAGCAGCAGAGGGAACACTGAAGCTTTCTTT
CASSRGNTEAFF
>TRBV6-6|-|-|TRBJ1-3
TGTGCCAGCAGTTACAGAGTTAGCGCTGGAAACACCATATATTTT
CASSYRVSAGNTIYF
>TRBV7-9|-|-|TRBJ2-3
TGTGCCAGCAGCTTAAGCAGGTTTAGCACAGATACGCAGTATTTT
CASSLSRFSTDTQYF
>TRBV28|-|TRBD1|TRBJ1-2
TGTGCCAGCAGGACCTCCGACAGGGTTCAGGATGGCTACACCTTC
CASRTSDRVQDGYTF
>TRBV7-2|few|-|TRBJ2-3
TGTGCCAGCAGCGCGACCAGGGGTACAAGGCTCACAGATACGCAGTATTTT
CASSATRGTRLTDTQYF
>TRBV6-4|many|TRBD1|TRBJ1-6
TGTGCCAGCAGTGAGGGGGGACAGGGGAATTCACCCCTCCACTTT
CASSEGGQGNSPLHF
>TRBV2|-|-|TRBJ2-7
TGTGCCAGCAGTGGAGAGATACTCTACGAGCAGTACTTC
CASSGEILYEQYF
>TRBV7-7|-|TRBD2|TRBJ2-5
TGTGCCAGCAGCTTATTGTCTAGCGGGATCGGCGAGACCCAGTACTTC
CASSLLSSGIGETQYF
>TRBV6-5|-|-|TRBJ2-3
TGTGCCAGCAGTTACACTCCCACAGATACGCAGTATTTT
CASSYTPTDTQYF